This is a list of T cell receptor beta chains from one sample in a study of blood T cell repertoires in COVID-19. Libraries were prepared by immunoSEQ multiplex PCR; TCRdb keeps only in-frame clonotypes and omits some of them. The table lists more than 80,000 clones, around nine tenths of them singletons. The sequencing input was peripheral blood. All receptors come from a man at least 80 years old with acute or convalescent COVID-19. Each CDR3 is given with its conserved first and last residue. The order of the fields is D gene, V gene, J gene, clone size, CDR3 protein, CDR3 DNA. A D gene is named only where the DNA matches it firmly. A row's size may be missing; if present it is once, few, many or a size class.

TRBD1	TRBV27	TRBJ2-7	once	CASSFGTGDEQYF	TGTGCCAGCAGTTTTGGGACAGGGGACGAGCAGTACTTC
.	TRBV11-3	TRBJ2-2	.	CASSLESGTGELFF	TGTGCCAGCAGCTTAGAGTCGGGTACCGGGGAGCTGTTTTTT
TRBD1	TRBV2	TRBJ1-2	.	CASSAGQGDHGYTF	TGTGCCAGCAGTGCTGGACAGGGTGACCATGGCTACACCTTC
.	TRBV28	TRBJ1-4	.	CASSPVGAGNEKLFF	TGTGCCAGCAGTCCCGTTGGGGCAGGTAATGAAAAACTGTTTTTT
.	TRBV10-3	TRBJ1-5	.	CAISESGSYSNQPQHF	TGTGCCATCAGTGAGTCGGGCAGCTATAGCAATCAGCCCCAGCATTTT
TRBD1	TRBV7-9	TRBJ1-5	once	CASSLSGRDRVEQPQHF	TGTGCCAGCAGCTTAAGTGGTAGGGACAGGGTAGAACAGCCCCAGCATTTT
.	TRBV6-5	TRBJ1-2	.	CASSYSRQKGRGYTF	TGTGCCAGCAGTTACTCGAGACAGAAAGGTCGAGGCTACACCTTC
.	TRBV2	TRBJ1-1	.	CASRDLGPAGTEAFF	TGTGCCAGCAGAGACCTTGGCCCCGCGGGCACTGAAGCTTTCTTT
.	TRBV3-1/TRBV3-2	TRBJ2-1	.	CASSPPLDEQFF	TGTGCCAGCAGCCCCCCCCTCGATGAGCAGTTCTTC
TRBD2	TRBV27	TRBJ2-2	.	CASSLRTSGTYRITGELFF	TGTGCCAGCAGTCTCAGGACTAGCGGGACCTACCGAATCACCGGGGAGCTGTTTTTT
.	TRBV10-3	TRBJ1-2	.	CAISGTSNYGYTF	TGTGCCATCAGTGGGACATCTAACTATGGCTACACCTTC
TRBD1	TRBV3-1/TRBV3-2	TRBJ1-4	once	CASSQVGTGGEKLFF	TGTGCCAGCAGCCAAGTTGGGACAGGGGGTGAAAAACTGTTTTTT
.	TRBV15	TRBJ1-5	.	CATSRPQTEDQPQHF	TGTGCCACCAGCAGACCTCAGACAGAGGATCAGCCCCAGCATTTT
TRBD1	TRBV11-2	TRBJ2-7	.	CASSFTGVGYYEQYF	TGTGCCAGCAGCTTTACAGGGGTAGGGTACTACGAGCAGTACTTC
.	TRBV6-5	TRBJ2-7	.	CASTDSSYEQYF	TGTGCCAGCACAGACAGTTCCTACGAGCAGTACTTC
TRBD1	TRBV6-4	TRBJ1-1	.	CASSAQGQGEGAFF	TGTGCCAGCAGCGCCCAAGGACAGGGCGAAGGTGCTTTCTTT
.	TRBV7-9	TRBJ2-7	.	CASSPTEGSKQYF	TGTGCCAGCAGCCCCACGGAGGGAAGCAAGCAGTACTTC
TRBD2	TRBV6-6	TRBJ2-1	.	CASSLLLAGGSYNEQFF	TGTGCCAGCAGTCTCCTATTAGCGGGGGGCTCCTACAATGAGCAGTTCTTC
TRBD1	TRBV9	TRBJ2-2	.	CASSTLQGAGELFF	TGTGCCAGCAGCACCTTACAGGGGGCAGGGGAGCTGTTTTTT
.	TRBV2	TRBJ1-5	.	CASRARQGNQPQHF	TGTGCCAGCAGAGCCCGACAGGGCAATCAGCCCCAGCATTTT
.	TRBV6-5	TRBJ2-5	.	CASSYSTMAVQETQYF	TGTGCCAGCAGTTACTCGACAATGGCAGTTCAGGAGACCCAGTACTTC
.	TRBV7-2	TRBJ1-1	.	CASSLFRGNTEAFF	TGTGCCAGCAGCTTATTTAGGGGGAACACTGAAGCTTTCTTT
TRBD1	TRBV7-2	TRBJ1-4	.	CASSPGTGGEKLFF	TGTGCCAGCAGCCCCGGGACAGGGGGCGAAAAACTGTTTTTT
TRBD2	TRBV15	TRBJ2-2	.	CATSKPSGNTGELFF	TGTGCCACCAGCAAACCTAGCGGGAACACCGGGGAGCTGTTTTTT
.	TRBV12-3/TRBV12-4	TRBJ1-2	.	CASSNQRGYGYTF	TGTGCCAGCAGTAACCAGCGAGGCTATGGCTACACCTTC
.	TRBV6-5	TRBJ1-1	many	CASSYSYRRGTEAFF	TGTGCCAGCAGTTACTCGTACAGGAGAGGCACTGAAGCTTTCTTT